One sample yielded the 4 T cell receptor beta chains listed below, sequenced in a study of somatic mutations in cytotoxic T cells in rheumatoid arthritis. TCRdb's table, derived via immunoSEQ multiplex PCR, lists solely in-frame clones and lacks some. The sample has about 15,000 clones; about 81% are singletons. The sequenced material came from CD8+ T cells sorted from blood. The receptors shown here come from an adult with rheumatoid arthritis.

V and J are TRBV28 and TRBJ2-3; 10 bases line up with TRBD2. This CDR3 region has 19 residues. V gave up 5 bases and J gave up 5 bases; unmatched junction bases: 19. Germline-derived CDR1 and CDR2 are MDHEN and SYDVKM. The CDR3 loop is CASSPRGGSGGAGGDTQYF. The DNA of the CDR3 is TGTGCCAGCAGTCCACGGGGAGGGAGCGGGGGGGCGGGCGGAGATACGCAGTATTTT.

The rearrangement joins TRBV7-8 to TRBJ2-7; 9 nucleotides line up with TRBD1. CDR1 is SGHVS, CDR2 FQNEAQ, per germline. The CDR3 is 14 residues long. After removal of 5 bases from V and 3 bases from J, the junction contained 5 bases not matched to a gene. DNA for the CDR3: TGTGCCAGCAGCACGACAGGGGGTGGCTACGAGCAGTACTTC. This gives the protein CASSTTGGGYEQYF.

This sequence joins TRBV27 and TRBJ2-2; D is perhaps TRBD2 (6 bases). There are 12 residues in the CDR3. Trimming pared 4 bases from V and 7 bases from J, leaving 7 bases between. The germline V gene has CDR1 MNHEY and CDR2 SMNVEV (reference sequence). The CDR3 DNA reads TGTGCCAGCAGTTGGGGGGTCGGGGAGCTGTTTTTT. Translation gives CASSWGVGELFF.

This chain uses TRBV6-4 with TRBJ2-3; TRBD2 matches at 7 bases. V shed 2 bases and J 1 base; nucleotides not matched to a gene: 3. Germline V gene sequence: CDR1 MRHNA, CDR2 SNTAGT. The length of the CDR3 is 15 residues. The CDR3 region has the DNA TGTGCCAGCAGTGACGGGGCGGGGGGCACAGATACGCAGTATTTT. Translation: CASSDGAGGTDTQYF.